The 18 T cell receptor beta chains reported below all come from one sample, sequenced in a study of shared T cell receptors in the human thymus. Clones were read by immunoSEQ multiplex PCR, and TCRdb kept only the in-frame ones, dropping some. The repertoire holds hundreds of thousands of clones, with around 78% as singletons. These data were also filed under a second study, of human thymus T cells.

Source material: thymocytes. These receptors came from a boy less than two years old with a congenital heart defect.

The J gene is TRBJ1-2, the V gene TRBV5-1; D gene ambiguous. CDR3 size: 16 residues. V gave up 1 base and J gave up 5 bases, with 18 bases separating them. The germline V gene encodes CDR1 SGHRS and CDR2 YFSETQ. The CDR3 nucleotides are TGCGCCAGCAGCTTGAGAACCGGGGTCGCGGGATATGGCTACACCTTC. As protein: CASSLRTGVAGYGYTF.

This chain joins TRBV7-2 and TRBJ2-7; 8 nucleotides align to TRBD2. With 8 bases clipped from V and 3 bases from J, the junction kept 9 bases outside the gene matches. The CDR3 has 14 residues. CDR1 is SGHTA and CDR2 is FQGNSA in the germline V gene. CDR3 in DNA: TGTGCCAGCCGAGCGGGAGCCCTCCTCTACGAGCAGTACTTC. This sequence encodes CASRAGALLYEQYF.

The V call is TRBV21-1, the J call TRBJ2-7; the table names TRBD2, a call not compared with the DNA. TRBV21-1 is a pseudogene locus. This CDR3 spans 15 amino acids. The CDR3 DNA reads TGTGCCAGCAGCAAAGCAGGGAGCGGTCCCTACGAGCAGTACTTC. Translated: CASSKAGSGPYEQYF.

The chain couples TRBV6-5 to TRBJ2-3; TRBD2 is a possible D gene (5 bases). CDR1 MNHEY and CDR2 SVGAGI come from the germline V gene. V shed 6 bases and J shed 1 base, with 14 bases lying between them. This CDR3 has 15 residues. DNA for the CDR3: TGTGCCAGCAGGCCGGGAAAGCGCTGCACAGATACGCAGTATTTT. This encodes CASRPGKRCTDTQYF.

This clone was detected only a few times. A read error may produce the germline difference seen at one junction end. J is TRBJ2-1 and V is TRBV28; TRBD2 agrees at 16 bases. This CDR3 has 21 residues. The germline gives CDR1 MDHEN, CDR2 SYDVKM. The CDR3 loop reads CASSLCIAPGTSGRAGNEQFF. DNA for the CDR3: TGTGCCAGCAGTCTATGTATTGCCCCCGGGACTAGCGGGAGGGCCGGAAATGAGCAGTTCTTC.

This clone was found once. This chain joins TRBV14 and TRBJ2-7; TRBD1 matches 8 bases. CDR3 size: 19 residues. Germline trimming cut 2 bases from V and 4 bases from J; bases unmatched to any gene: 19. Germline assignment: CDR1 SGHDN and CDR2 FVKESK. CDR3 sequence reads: CASSQIQRGQEALLYEQYF. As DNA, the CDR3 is TGTGCCAGCAGCCAAATCCAAAGGGGACAGGAAGCCCTCCTTTACGAGCAGTACTTC.

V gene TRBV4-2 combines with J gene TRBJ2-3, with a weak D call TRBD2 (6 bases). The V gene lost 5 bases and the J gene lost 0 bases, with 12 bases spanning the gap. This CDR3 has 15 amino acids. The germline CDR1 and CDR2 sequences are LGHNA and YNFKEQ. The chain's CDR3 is CASSAGGASTDTQYF. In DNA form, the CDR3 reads TGTGCCAGCAGCGCGGGCGGGGCTAGCACAGATACGCAGTATTTT.

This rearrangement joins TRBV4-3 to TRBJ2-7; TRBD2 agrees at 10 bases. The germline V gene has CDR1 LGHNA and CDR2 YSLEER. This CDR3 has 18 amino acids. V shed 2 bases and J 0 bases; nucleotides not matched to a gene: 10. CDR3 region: CASSQSSGLASSSYEQYF. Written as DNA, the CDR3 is TGCGCCAGCAGCCAATCTTCGGGACTAGCGTCGTCCTCCTACGAGCAGTACTTC.

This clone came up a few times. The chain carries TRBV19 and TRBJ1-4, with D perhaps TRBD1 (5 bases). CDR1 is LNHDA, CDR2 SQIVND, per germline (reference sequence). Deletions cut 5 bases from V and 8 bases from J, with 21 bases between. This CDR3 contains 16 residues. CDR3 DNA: TGTGCCAGTAGTCCTCCAAGGGGAGGGGCGCCCGAAAAACTGTTTTTT. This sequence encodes CASSPPRGGAPEKLFF.

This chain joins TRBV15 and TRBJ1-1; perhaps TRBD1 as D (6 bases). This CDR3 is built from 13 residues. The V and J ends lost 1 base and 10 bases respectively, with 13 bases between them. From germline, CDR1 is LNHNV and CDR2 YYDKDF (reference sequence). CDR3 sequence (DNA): TGTGCCACCAGCAGAGGGGCCGGGACAACAGCTTTCTTT. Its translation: CATSRGAGTTAFF.

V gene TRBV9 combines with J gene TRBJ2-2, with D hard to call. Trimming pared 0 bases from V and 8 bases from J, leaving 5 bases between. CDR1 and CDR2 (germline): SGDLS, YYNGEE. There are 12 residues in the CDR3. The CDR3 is CASSVATGELFF. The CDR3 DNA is TGTGCCAGCAGCGTAGCTACTGGGGAGCTGTTTTTT.

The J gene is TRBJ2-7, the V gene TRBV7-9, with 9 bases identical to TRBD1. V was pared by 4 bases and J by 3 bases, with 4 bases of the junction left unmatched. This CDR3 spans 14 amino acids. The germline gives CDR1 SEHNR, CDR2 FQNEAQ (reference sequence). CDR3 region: CASSSYRGLYEQYF. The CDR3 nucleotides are TGTGCCAGCAGCTCGTACAGGGGGCTCTACGAGCAGTACTTC.

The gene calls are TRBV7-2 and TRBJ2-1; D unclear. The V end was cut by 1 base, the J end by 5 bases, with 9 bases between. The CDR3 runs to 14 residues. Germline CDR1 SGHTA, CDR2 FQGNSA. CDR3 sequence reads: CASSLGVRHNEQFF. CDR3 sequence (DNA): TGTGCCAGCAGCTTAGGAGTCCGTCACAATGAGCAGTTCTTC.

The DNA of the CDR3 is TGTGCCAGCAGCGATCCAACCGGGACAGGGGGGTTTGAGCAGTACTTC. Its translation: CASSDPTGTGGFEQYF. The genes are TRBV9 and TRBJ2-7; TRBD1 matches at 11 bases. This CDR3 spans 16 amino acids. Germline V gene lookup returns CDR1 SGDLS and CDR2 YYNGEE. V lost 3 bases to trimming and J lost 7 bases; unmatched junction nucleotides: 12.

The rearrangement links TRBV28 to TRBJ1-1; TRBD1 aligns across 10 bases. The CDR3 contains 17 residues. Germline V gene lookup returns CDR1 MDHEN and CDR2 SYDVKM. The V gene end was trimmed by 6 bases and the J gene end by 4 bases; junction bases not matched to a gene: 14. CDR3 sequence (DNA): TGTGCCAGCAGCCACAGCCGGGACAGGGGTTTTCCCACTGAAGCTTTCTTT. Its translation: CASSHSRDRGFPTEAFF.

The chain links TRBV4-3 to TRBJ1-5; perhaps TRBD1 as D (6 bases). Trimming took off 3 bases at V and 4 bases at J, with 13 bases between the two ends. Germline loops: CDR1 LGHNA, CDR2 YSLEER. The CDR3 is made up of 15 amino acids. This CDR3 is CASSHRSRGNQPQHF. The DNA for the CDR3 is TGCGCCAGCAGCCACCGGTCGAGGGGGAATCAGCCCCAGCATTTT.

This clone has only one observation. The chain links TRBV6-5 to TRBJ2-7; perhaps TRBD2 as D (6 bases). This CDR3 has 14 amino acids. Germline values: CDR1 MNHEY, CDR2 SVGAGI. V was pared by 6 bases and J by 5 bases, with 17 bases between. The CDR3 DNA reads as TGTGCCAGCAGCTGGGGGGACCGTAGAAACGAGCAGTACTTC. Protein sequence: CASSWGDRRNEQYF.

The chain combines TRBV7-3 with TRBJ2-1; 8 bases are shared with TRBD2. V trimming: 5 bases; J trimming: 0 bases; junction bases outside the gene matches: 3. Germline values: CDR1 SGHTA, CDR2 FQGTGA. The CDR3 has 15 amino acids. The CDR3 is CASSQRGSSYNEQFF. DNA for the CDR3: TGTGCCAGCAGCCAGCGGGGGAGCTCCTACAATGAGCAGTTCTTC.